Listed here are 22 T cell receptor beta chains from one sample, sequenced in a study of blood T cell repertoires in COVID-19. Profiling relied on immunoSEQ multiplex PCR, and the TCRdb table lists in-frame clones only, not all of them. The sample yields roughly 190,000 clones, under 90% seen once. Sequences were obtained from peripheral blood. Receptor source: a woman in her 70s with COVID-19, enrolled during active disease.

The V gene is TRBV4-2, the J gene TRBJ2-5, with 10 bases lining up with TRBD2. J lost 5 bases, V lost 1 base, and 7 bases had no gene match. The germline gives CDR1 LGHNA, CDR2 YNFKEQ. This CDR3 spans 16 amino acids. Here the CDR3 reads CASSQARAGGRETQYF. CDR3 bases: TGTGCCAGCAGCCAAGCGCGAGCGGGAGGGCGGGAGACCCAGTACTTC.

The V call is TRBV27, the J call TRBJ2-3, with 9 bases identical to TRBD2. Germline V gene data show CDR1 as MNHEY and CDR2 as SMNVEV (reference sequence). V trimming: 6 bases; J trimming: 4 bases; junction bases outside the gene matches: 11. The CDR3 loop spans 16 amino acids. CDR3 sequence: CASRPAGTSSADTQYF. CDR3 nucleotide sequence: TGTGCCAGCAGACCCGCCGGGACTAGCTCTGCAGATACGCAGTATTTT.

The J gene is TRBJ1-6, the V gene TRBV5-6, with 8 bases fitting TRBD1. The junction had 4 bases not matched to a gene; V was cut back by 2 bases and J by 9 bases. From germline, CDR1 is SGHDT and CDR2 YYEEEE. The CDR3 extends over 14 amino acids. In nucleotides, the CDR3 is TGTGCCAGCAGCTTAGGCGACAGGGGTTCACCCCTCCACTTT. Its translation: CASSLGDRGSPLHF. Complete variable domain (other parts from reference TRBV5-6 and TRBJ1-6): DAGVTQSPTHLIKTRGQQVTLRCSPKSGHDTVSWYQQALGQGPQFIFQYYEEEERQRGNFPDRFSGHQFPNYSSELNVNALLLGDSALYLCASSLGDRGSPLHFGNGTRLTVT.

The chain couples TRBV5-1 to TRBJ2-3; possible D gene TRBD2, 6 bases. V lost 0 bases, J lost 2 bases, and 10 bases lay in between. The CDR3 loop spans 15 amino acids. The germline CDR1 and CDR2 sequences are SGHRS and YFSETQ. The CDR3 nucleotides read TGCGCCAGCAGCTTGGGGTTAGCGGCCACAGATACGCAGTATTTT. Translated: CASSLGLAATDTQYF.

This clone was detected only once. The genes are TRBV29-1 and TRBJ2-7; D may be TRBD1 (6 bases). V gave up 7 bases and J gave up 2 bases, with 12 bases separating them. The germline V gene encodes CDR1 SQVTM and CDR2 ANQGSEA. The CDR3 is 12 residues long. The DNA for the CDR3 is TGCAGCGCAAAACAGGGACCCTACGAGCAGTACTTC. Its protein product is CSAKQGPYEQYF.

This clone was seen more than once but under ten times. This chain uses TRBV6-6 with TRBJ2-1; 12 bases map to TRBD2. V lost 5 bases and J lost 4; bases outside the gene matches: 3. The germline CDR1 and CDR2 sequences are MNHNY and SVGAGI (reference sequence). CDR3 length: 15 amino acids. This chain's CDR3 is CASSATSGGYNEQFF. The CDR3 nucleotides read TGTGCCAGCAGTGCCACTAGCGGGGGGTACAATGAGCAGTTCTTC.

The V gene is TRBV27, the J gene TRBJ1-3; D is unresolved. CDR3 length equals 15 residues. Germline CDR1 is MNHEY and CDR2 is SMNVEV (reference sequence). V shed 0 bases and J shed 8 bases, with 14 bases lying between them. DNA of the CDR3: TGTGCCAGCAGTTTATCGGGAGTCTTGAAGGACACCATATATTTT. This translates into CASSLSGVLKDTIYF.

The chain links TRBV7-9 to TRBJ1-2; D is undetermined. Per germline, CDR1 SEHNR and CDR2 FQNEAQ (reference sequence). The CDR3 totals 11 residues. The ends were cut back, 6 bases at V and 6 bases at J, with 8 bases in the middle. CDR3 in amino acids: CASSFRDGYTF. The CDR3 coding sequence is TGTGCCAGCAGTTTCCGGGATGGCTACACCTTC.

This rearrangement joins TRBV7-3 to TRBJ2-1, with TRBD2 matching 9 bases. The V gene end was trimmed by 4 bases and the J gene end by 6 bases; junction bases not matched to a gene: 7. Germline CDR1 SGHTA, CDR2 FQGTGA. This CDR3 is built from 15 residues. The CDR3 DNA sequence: TGTGCCAGCAGCTCATCTAGCGGGGTTGGCAATGAGCAGTTCTTC. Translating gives CASSSSSGVGNEQFF.

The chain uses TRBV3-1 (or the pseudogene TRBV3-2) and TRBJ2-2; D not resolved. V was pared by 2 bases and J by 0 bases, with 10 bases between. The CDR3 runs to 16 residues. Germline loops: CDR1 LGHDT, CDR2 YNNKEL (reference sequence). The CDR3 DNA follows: TGTGCCAGCAGCCAATTTGGCGGAACGAACACCGGGGAGCTGTTTTTT. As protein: CASSQFGGTNTGELFF.

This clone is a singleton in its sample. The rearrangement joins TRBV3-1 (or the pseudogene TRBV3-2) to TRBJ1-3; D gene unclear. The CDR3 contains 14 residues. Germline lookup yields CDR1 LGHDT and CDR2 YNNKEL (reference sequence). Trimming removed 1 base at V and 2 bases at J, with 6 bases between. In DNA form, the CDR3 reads TGTGCCAGCAGCCAAGGGACTACTGGAAACACCATATATTTT. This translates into CASSQGTTGNTIYF.

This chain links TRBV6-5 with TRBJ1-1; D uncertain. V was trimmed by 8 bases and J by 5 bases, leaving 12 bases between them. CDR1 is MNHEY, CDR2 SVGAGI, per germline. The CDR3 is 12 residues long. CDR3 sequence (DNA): TGTGCCAGCCTCGAACTCGAGACTGAAGCTTTCTTT. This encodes CASLELETEAFF.

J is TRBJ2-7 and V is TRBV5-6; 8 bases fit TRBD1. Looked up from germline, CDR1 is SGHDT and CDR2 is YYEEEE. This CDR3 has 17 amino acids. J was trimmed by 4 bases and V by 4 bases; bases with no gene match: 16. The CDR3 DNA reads TGTGCCAGCAGCCGACCCATCCCGGGACAGGTGAAGTACGAGCAGTACGTC. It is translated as CASSRPIPGQVKYEQYV.

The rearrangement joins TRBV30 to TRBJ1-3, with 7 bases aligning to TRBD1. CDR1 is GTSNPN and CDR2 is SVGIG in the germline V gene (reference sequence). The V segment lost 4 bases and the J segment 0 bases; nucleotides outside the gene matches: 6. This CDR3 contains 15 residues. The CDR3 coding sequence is TGTGCCTGGACCACCGACAGGGACTCTGGAAACACCATATATTTT. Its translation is CAWTTDRDSGNTIYF.

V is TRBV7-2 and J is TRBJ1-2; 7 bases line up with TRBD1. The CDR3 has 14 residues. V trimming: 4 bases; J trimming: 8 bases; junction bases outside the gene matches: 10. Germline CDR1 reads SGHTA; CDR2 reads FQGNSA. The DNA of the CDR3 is TGTGCCAGCAGCTACCCAGGACAGGAGGAAGGCTACACCTTC. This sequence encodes CASSYPGQEEGYTF.

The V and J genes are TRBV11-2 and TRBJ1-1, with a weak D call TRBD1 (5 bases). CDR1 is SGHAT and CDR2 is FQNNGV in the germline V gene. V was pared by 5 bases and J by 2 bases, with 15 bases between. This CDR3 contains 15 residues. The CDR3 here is CASSTLTAYNTEAFF. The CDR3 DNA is TGTGCCAGCAGCACCTTGACAGCCTATAACACTGAAGCTTTCTTT.

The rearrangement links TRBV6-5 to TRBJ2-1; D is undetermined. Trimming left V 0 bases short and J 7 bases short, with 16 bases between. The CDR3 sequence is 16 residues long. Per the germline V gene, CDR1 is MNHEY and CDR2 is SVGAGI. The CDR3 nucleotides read TGTGCCAGCAGTTACTCGTCAGCGAGAATTTGGAATGAGCAGTTCTTC. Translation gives CASSYSSARIWNEQFF.

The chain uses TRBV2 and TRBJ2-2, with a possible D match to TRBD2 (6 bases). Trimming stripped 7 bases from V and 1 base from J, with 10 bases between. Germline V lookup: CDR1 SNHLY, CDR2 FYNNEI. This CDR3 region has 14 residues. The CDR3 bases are TGTGCCAGCACTGGCGGGAAGAACACCGGGGAGCTGTTTTTT. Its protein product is CASTGGKNTGELFF.

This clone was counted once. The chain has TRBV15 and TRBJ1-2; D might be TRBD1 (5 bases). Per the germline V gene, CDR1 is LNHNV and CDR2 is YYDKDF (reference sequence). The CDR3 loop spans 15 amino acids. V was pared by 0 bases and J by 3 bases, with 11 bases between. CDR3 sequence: CATSRDRWGDYGYTF. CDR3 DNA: TGTGCCACCAGCAGAGATCGCTGGGGGGACTATGGCTACACCTTC.

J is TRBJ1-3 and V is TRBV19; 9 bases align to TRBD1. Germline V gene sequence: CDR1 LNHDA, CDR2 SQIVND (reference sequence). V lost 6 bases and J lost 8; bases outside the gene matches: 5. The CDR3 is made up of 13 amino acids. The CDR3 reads CASRSWTGDTIYF. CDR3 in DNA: TGTGCCAGTAGATCCTGGACAGGGGACACCATATATTTT.

In nucleotides, the CDR3 is TGCGCCAGCAGTGAGGACAGGGTCTCCTACGAGCAGTACGTC. It codes for CASSEDRVSYEQYV. The gene calls are TRBV10-2 and TRBJ2-7; the match to TRBD1 covers 7 bases. In germline, CDR1 is WSHSY, CDR2 SAAADI. This CDR3 has 14 residues. Trimming took 2 bases from V and 0 from J; bases not matched to a gene: 1.

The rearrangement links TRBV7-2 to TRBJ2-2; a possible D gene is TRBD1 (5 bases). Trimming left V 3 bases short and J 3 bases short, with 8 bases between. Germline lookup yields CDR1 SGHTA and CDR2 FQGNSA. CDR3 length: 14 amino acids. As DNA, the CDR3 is TGTGCCAGCAGCTTGCTCAGGGACACCGGGGAGCTGTTTTTT. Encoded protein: CASSLLRDTGELFF. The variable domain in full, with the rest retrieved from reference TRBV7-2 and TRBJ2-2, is GAGVSQSPSNKVTEKGKDVELRCDPISGHTALYWYRQSLGQGLEFLIYFQGNSAPDKSGLPSDRFSAERTGGSVSTLTIQRTQQEDSAVYLCASSLLRDTGELFFGEGSRLTVL.